This entry is about one T cell receptor beta chain. Its specificity is unknown. Via MiXCR, TCRdb re-called the 5' RACE reads, giving one row per CDR3 protein. The repertoire holds about 240,000 distinct CDR3 sequences, with over 9.5% as singletons. CDR1 is GTSNPN and CDR2 is SVGIG in the germline V gene (reference sequence). The V and J ends lost 2 bases and 5 bases, in that order; junction bases with no gene match: 6. This CDR3 contains 16 residues. This specimen comes from a study of identical twins. Regarding the study as a whole: Within monozygotic twins, out-of-frame TCR alpha sharing was underestimated by the models. Within twin pairs, the out-of-frame alpha sequences they shared showed excess low generation probability.

The sample was memory T cells sorted from blood. The receptor's source is a man in his fifties in good health. V is TRBV30 and J is TRBJ2-3; 14 nucleotides match TRBD2. As DNA, the CDR3 is TGTGCCTGGAGTTTGGGACTAGCGGGAGTCGGAGATACGCAGTATTTT. Its protein is CAWSLGLAGVGDTQYF.